Listed here are 23 T cell receptor beta chains from one sample, sequenced in a study of cytomegalovirus exposure and HLA in healthy donors. This table comes from immunoSEQ multiplex PCR, and its TCRdb copy is limited to in-frame clones, with some not included. In the table there are a few hundred thousand clones, approximately 88% of which are singletons. Material for sequencing was PBMCs. The source of these receptors is a woman younger than 45 in good health and CMV-seropositive.

The chain couples TRBV25-1 to TRBJ2-5, with D perhaps matching TRBD1 (5 bases). V was clipped by 3 bases and J by 4 bases, with 12 bases between them. CDR1 is MGHDK and CDR2 is SYGVNS in the germline V gene. The CDR3 has 14 residues. The CDR3: CASSDARVTETQYF. Written as DNA, the CDR3 is TGTGCCAGCAGTGACGCCAGGGTCACAGAGACCCAGTACTTC.

The chain recombines TRBV5-1 with TRBJ2-1; the D is unclear. The CDR3 contains 17 residues. V gave up 0 bases and J gave up 0 bases, with 13 bases separating them. Germline V gene sequence: CDR1 SGHRS, CDR2 YFSETQ. CDR3 loop: CASSLGGTTLSYNEQFF. The DNA of the CDR3 is TGCGCCAGCAGCTTGGGAGGAACGACCCTCTCCTACAATGAGCAGTTCTTC.

The V gene is TRBV6-5, the J gene TRBJ1-1; TRBD1 matches 7 bases. CDR1 is MNHEY, CDR2 SVGAGI, per germline. V lost 0 bases and J lost 5; bases outside the gene matches: 6. This CDR3 spans 15 amino acids. The DNA for the CDR3 is TGTGCCAGCAGTTACTCCAGGGGGGGAGGGACTGAAGCTTTCTTT. Its protein is CASSYSRGGGTEAFF.

The chain has TRBV18 and TRBJ1-2; possible D gene TRBD1, 5 bases. The CDR3 length is 16 residues. The germline V and J ends were trimmed by 3 bases and 0 bases, with 14 bases remaining between them. CDR1 is KGHSH, CDR2 LQKENI, per germline. The CDR3 here is CASSPPGTGTNYGYTF. CDR3 coding DNA: TGTGCCAGCTCACCGCCTGGGACGGGAACTAACTATGGCTACACCTTC.

The gene calls are TRBV27 and TRBJ2-2; the D gene is possibly TRBD1 (5 bases). The germline gives CDR1 MNHEY, CDR2 SMNVEV (reference sequence). V was pared by 5 bases and J by 5 bases, with 15 bases between. This CDR3 is 15 amino acids long. Here the CDR3 reads CASSLPSPGTGELFF. CDR3 sequence (DNA): TGTGCCAGCAGTCTCCCGTCTCCAGGGACCGGGGAGCTGTTTTTT.

V is TRBV9 and J is TRBJ1-1; tentative D call: TRBD1 (6 bases). Per the germline V gene, CDR1 is SGDLS and CDR2 is YYNGEE. The CDR3 runs 14 residues. V shed 4 bases and J shed 10 bases, with 20 bases lying between them. CDR3 loop: CASSYQGIGESAFF. CDR3 DNA sequence: TGTGCCAGCAGCTACCAGGGGATTGGGGAATCAGCTTTCTTT.

The V and J genes are TRBV4-1 and TRBJ2-3; weak D call: TRBD2 (6 bases). Trimming removed 1 base at V and 11 bases at J, with 7 bases between. This CDR3 spans 11 amino acids. Germline lookup yields CDR1 MGHRA and CDR2 YSYEKL. The DNA for the CDR3 is TGCGCCAGCAGCCAAGTAGCGGAGCAGTATTTT. Its translation: CASSQVAEQYF.

Only a few counts were recorded for this clone. This chain connects TRBV29-1 to TRBJ2-5, with TRBD2 as a possible D gene (6 bases). The CDR3 runs 11 residues. Trimming removed 4 bases from V and 7 bases from J, with 10 bases in between. Germline V gene lookup returns CDR1 SQVTM and CDR2 ANQGSEA. The CDR3 region is CSVGLEGTQYF. DNA for the CDR3: TGCAGCGTTGGACTAGAAGGGACCCAGTACTTC.

The rearrangement links TRBV9 to TRBJ1-2, with D perhaps TRBD1 (5 bases). Trimming stripped 0 bases from V and 1 base from J, with 7 bases between. Germline V CDR1 and CDR2: SGDLS, YYNGEE. The CDR3 is made up of 14 amino acids. The CDR3: CASSVGQLNYGYTF. Here the CDR3 DNA reads TGTGCCAGCAGCGTAGGACAGCTTAACTATGGCTACACCTTC.

This chain links TRBV15 with TRBJ1-1; D is unresolved. Germline V gene sequence: CDR1 LNHNV, CDR2 YYDKDF (reference sequence). This CDR3 contains 15 residues. Deletions cut 1 base from V and 5 bases from J, with 14 bases between. The DNA for the CDR3 is TGTGCCACCAGCAGAGGAGGCGGGCTAAGAACTGAAGCTTTCTTT. This gives the protein CATSRGGGLRTEAFF.

The chain carries TRBV7-9 and TRBJ2-7; D perhaps matches TRBD1 (6 bases). The germline V gene encodes CDR1 SEHNR and CDR2 FQNEAQ (reference sequence). This CDR3 is built from 11 residues. V was cut by 5 bases and J by 13 bases, with 15 bases left in between. The CDR3 loop is CASSPGQGHYF. CDR3 sequence (DNA): TGTGCCAGCAGCCCCGGCCAGGGGCATTACTTC.

The chain is built from TRBV30 and TRBJ1-2; possibly TRBD1 for D (5 bases). The germline V gene has CDR1 GTSNPN and CDR2 SVGIG (reference sequence). V was clipped by 5 bases and J by 0 bases, with 16 bases between them. This CDR3 is 15 amino acids long. CDR3 sequence (DNA): TGTGCCTGGCTACGGCAGGGTAATCCTAACTATGGCTACACCTTC. This codes for CAWLRQGNPNYGYTF.

V usage is TRBV5-1 and J usage is TRBJ2-7; 9 bases are shared with TRBD1. Germline V lookup: CDR1 SGHRS, CDR2 YFSETQ. With V trimmed by 2 bases and J by 3 bases, 6 bases remained unmatched. CDR3 length: 15 amino acids. In DNA, the CDR3 is TGCGCCAGCAGCTTAAACAGGGGGCGCCTCTACGAGCAGTACTTC. Protein sequence: CASSLNRGRLYEQYF.

The V and J genes are TRBV6-1 and TRBJ2-2; D is unresolved. Trimming stripped 2 bases from V and 8 bases from J, with 6 bases between. CDR1 MNHNS and CDR2 SASEGT come from the germline V gene. The CDR3 spans 12 residues. The CDR3 nucleotides are TGTGCCAGCAGTGAAATCGGGGGGGAGCTGTTTTTT. It translates to CASSEIGGELFF.

V usage is TRBV6-5 and J usage is TRBJ1-1, with D unresolved. Trimming pared 2 bases from V and 8 bases from J, leaving 9 bases between. CDR3 length: 12 residues. Germline V gene data show CDR1 as MNHEY and CDR2 as SVGAGI. CDR3 residues: CASSYQTGEAFF. The CDR3 DNA sequence: TGTGCCAGCAGTTACCAGACGGGCGAAGCTTTCTTT.

The chain joins TRBV27 to TRBJ1-2; D is unresolved. CDR3 length equals 13 residues. Germline lookup yields CDR1 MNHEY and CDR2 SMNVEV (reference sequence). The V end lost 3 bases, the J end lost 2 bases, and 7 bases lay between the germline ends. The CDR3 sequence is CASSFKDNYGYTF. CDR3 in DNA: TGTGCCAGCAGTTTTAAGGACAACTATGGCTACACCTTC.

This clone was picked up one time. This sequence joins TRBV15 and TRBJ1-1; D remains unclear. This CDR3 has 15 residues. Trimming took off 1 base at V and 1 base at J, with 10 bases between the two ends. Germline CDR1 is LNHNV and CDR2 is YYDKDF (reference sequence). For the CDR3, the DNA is TGTGCCACCAGCAGAGTTGTGTCGGGGAACACTGAAGCTTTCTTT. Encoded protein: CATSRVVSGNTEAFF.

The CDR3 DNA follows: TGCAGTGCTCAAAGACAGGATCAAGCTTTCTTT. This codes for CSAQRQDQAFF. The rearrangement uses TRBV20-1 and TRBJ1-1, with D perhaps TRBD1 (6 bases). The V gene's germline CDR1 is DFQATT and CDR2 SNEGSKA (reference sequence). This CDR3 is 11 amino acids long. The V end lost 5 bases, the J end lost 9 bases, and 13 bases lay between the germline ends.

The rearrangement joins TRBV5-1 to TRBJ2-6; possible D gene TRBD1, 5 bases. Germline CDR1 reads SGHRS; CDR2 reads YFSETQ. The CDR3 loop spans 16 amino acids. V shed 4 bases and J shed 2 bases, with 13 bases lying between them. The CDR3 coding sequence is TGCGCCAGCAGCGATGGGGCCGGCACTGGGGCCAACGTCCTGACTTTC. Residues: CASSDGAGTGANVLTF.

The chain combines TRBV9 with TRBJ1-2; 9 positions agree with TRBD1. The CDR3 runs 15 residues. Germline V gene data show CDR1 as SGDLS and CDR2 as YYNGEE. Trimming at V came to 3 bases and at J to 2 bases, leaving 5 bases not matched to a gene. The CDR3 DNA sequence: TGTGCCAGCAGCGGAACCGGGACAGGGAACTATGGCTACACCTTC. Its translation is CASSGTGTGNYGYTF.

The genes are TRBV6-5 and TRBJ2-4, with D possibly being TRBD2 (6 bases). CDR1 is MNHEY, CDR2 SVGAGI, per germline. The ends were cut back, 0 bases at V and 2 bases at J, with 8 bases in the middle. The CDR3 sequence is 15 residues long. Written as DNA, the CDR3 is TGTGCCAGCAGTTACTCAGGAGGGACCAAAAACATTCAGTACTTC. Its translation is CASSYSGGTKNIQYF.

Only a few counts were recorded for this clone. The chain combines TRBV19 with TRBJ1-1, with D unresolved. Germline CDR1 is LNHDA and CDR2 is SQIVND (reference sequence). This CDR3 contains 14 residues. Trimming shortened V by 5 bases and J by 11 bases, and 21 bases separated the two germline ends. The CDR3 reads CASSPTPGESMAFF. In nucleotides, the CDR3 is TGTGCCAGTAGTCCGACCCCCGGGGAAAGCATGGCTTTCTTT.

This rearrangement joins TRBV4-2 to TRBJ2-7, with 7 bases lining up with TRBD1. V lost 2 bases, J lost 2 bases, and 6 bases stayed unmatched. Germline V CDR1 and CDR2: LGHNA, YNFKEQ. The CDR3 has 15 residues. CDR3 sequence (DNA): TGTGCCAGCAGCCAATCACAGGGGAGCGCCTACGAGCAGTACTTC. It specifies CASSQSQGSAYEQYF.